One T cell receptor beta chain is described in this entry. Ten or more counts support this clonotype. What antigen it recognizes has not been identified. No clone much larger than this one lies a single base away; base qualities are absent. Bulk unsorted tissue served as the source for RNA extraction, and RNA quality was assessed using a NanoDrop ND-1000 and an Agilent 2100. Newly diagnosed lung cancer patients without prior chemotherapy who had been admitted for thoracic surgery in China between August and November 2014 were enrolled as donors. Patients who had received previous radiotherapy or chemotherapy, or who had another concurrent cancer, were excluded from the study. Pieces of surgical tissue measuring roughly 1-2.1 cm3 were kept in RNAlater solution and held at -80 degrees C until needed. These data originate in a study of tumor and adjacent non-tumor tissue in lung cancer (dated 2018 in TCRdb). About the investigation overall: Of the cohort, over 9 patients had adenocarcinoma, 2 had squamous cell carcinoma and 1 had small cell lung cancer. Ages among the 15 or so patients ranged from roughly 30 to 85 years, there were roughly ten men and 5 women, and disease was at TNM stage I to III. In total, sequencing yielded 95 million to 150 million productive TCRbeta reads, which works out to an average of about 4.2 million reads per sample. Bulk TCRbeta repertoires were compared between lung tumor tissue and matched distant non-tumor lung tissue obtained from more than twelve lung cancer patients. TCRbeta CDR3 sequencing was performed on roughly 32 paired specimens, with one tumor sample and one normal lung sample collected per patient.

The germline V gene encodes CDR1 DFQATT and CDR2 SNEGSKA (reference sequence). The CDR3 holds 14 amino acids from the cysteine to the phenylalanine. Only the CDR3 DNA stays, 42 bases, in frame from base 1. The trim is 1 base for V and 0 bases for J, with a gap of 10 bases between the germline ends. Findings and caveats that apply to the study as a whole: Only around 16 patients were in the cohort, and the authors stated that larger samples and more detailed clinical data are needed. Neither the sequencing platform nor unique molecular identifiers are mentioned in the methods. Tumor tissue showed significantly greater TCR diversity (inverse Simpson) than normal lung tissue (about 410 vs 180, P = 0.0075, Mann-Whitney U test). The top 100 clones accounted for a significantly larger cumulative portion of the repertoire in normal lung than in tumor tissue. TCR diversity was significantly higher in younger patients, and higher tumor TCR diversity was associated with shorter overall and disease-free survival. Peripheral blood was not sequenced, so blood TCRbeta repertoires in these lung cancer patients were not examined.

The library was obtained by multiplex PCR. Sequencing used an Illumina HiSeq 2500. TCRbeta libraries were built by three rounds of nested PCR using primers (Table S4), following protocols modified from ARM-PCR. Before sequencing, PCR products of 200-500 bp were excised from the gel and purified with the QIAquick gel extraction kit. The authors' pipeline ran thus. Reads were cleaned using Trimmomatic, were merged into complete CDR3 sequences using FLASH, and were assigned to V(D)J germline segments using MiTCR. VDJtools was used to compute clonal diversity as the inverse Simpson's index. In-frame sequences lacking a premature stop codon were counted as productive reads. Through fastp at Q25 and MiXCR, TCRdb rebuilt clones from the public reads, retaining in-frame beta chains. Entries that share a CDR3 protein sequence are merged under the most common genes and DNA. The V and J calls come from TCRdb's annotation, not from the publication. This sample lists about 80,000 distinct CDR3 sequences; around 70% were detected once. Together, the top ten hold around 12% of the sample.

The rearranged segments are TRBV20-1 and TRBJ2-7; the D element could tentatively be TRBD1 or TRBD2, as 5 bases agree for each. This receptor was obtained from a woman between 70 and 85 years old with non-small cell lung cancer. Sequenced sample: lung tumor tissue. The sequenced DNA is TGCAGTGCTAGAGGGGACGGGGTCTCCTACGAGCAGTACTTC. It translates as CSARGDGVSYEQYF.